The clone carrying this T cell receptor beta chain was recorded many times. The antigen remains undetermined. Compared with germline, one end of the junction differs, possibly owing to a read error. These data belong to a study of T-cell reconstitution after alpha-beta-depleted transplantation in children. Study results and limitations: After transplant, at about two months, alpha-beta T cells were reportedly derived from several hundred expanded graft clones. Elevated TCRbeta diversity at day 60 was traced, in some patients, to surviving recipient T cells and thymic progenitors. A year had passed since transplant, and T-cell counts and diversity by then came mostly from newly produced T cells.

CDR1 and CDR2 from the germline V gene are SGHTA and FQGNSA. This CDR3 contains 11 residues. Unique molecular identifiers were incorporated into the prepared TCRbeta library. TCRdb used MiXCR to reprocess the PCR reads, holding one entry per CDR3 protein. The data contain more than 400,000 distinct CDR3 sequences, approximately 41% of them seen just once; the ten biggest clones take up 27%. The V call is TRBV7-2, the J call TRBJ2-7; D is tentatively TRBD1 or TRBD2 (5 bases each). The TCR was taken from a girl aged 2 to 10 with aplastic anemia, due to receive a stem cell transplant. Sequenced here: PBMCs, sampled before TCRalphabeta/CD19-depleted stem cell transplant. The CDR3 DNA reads TGTGCCAGCAGCCAAACGAGGGGCTGGGATTTC. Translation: CASSQTRGWDF.